A single TCR beta chain is shown here with its context. What it binds is unknown. Assay: immunoSEQ multiplex PCR; the TCRdb copy retains only in-frame clones and omits some. The profile covers around 41,000 clones, with about 83% appearing a single time and 2.2% taken by the ten largest. Noted time point: week 11, during vaccination. Vaccination comprised doses that each held 300 ug of mutant IDH1 20-mer peptide, plus topical imiquimod. The data were obtained in a study of a mutant IDH1 vaccine in newly diagnosed glioma. The wider study: Most had both radiotherapy and temozolomide beforehand; others had only one. Study-level results: No link was apparently found between pseudoprogression and changes in top peripheral T cell clonotypes. Of all patients, 85% to 95% showed vaccine-induced immune responses.

The TCR sequence derives from a man aged 35 to 55 with glioma. The specimen was PBMCs, collected from a glioma patient whose treatment included an IDH1 peptide vaccine.

The CDR3 DNA sequence: TGTGCCAGCAGCGTAGACGGCCAGGGCTATGAGACCCAGTACTTC. Its translation: CASSVDGQGYETQYF. The chain has TRBV9 and TRBJ2-5, with D perhaps matching TRBD1 (5 bases). Trimming took 0 bases from V and 5 from J, leaving 14 bases between them. The CDR3 is 15 amino acids. The germline CDR1 and CDR2 sequences are SGDLS and YYNGEE.